One sample yielded the 16 T cell receptor beta chains listed below, sequenced in a study of follicular helper T cells after annual influenza vaccination. Time point denoted: 2015-2016 season, 7 days after influenza vaccination. Data came from immunoSEQ multiplex PCR; TCRdb stores just in-frame clones and leaves some out. The profile shows about 6,600 clones, over 80% of them singletons. The sample here was CXCR5- memory CD4+ T cells sorted from blood, taken 7 days after influenza vaccination. These receptors came from an adult who received the influenza vaccine.

The rearrangement uses TRBV7-9 and TRBJ2-7, with 9 bases aligning to TRBD1. The junction had 10 bases not matched to a gene; V was cut back by 5 bases and J by 5 bases. The CDR3 has 15 amino acids. Germline assignment: CDR1 SEHNR and CDR2 FQNEAQ (reference sequence). The CDR3 loop is CASSRQGGPLDEQYF. The CDR3 DNA reads TGTGCCAGCAGCCGACAGGGGGGCCCTTTGGACGAGCAGTACTTC.

This clone occurred once. The rearrangement joins TRBV11-2 to TRBJ2-1, with D possibly TRBD1 on 5 matching bases. The CDR3 is made up of 16 amino acids. The V gene lost 6 bases and the J gene lost 2 bases, with 17 bases spanning the gap. The germline V gene has CDR1 SGHAT and CDR2 FQNNGV. CDR3 in DNA: TGTGCCAGCAGGGCAAGGGGTCTTGGGACCTACAATGAGCAGTTCTTC. Protein sequence: CASRARGLGTYNEQFF.

The DNA of the CDR3 is TGTGCCAGCAGAGGAGCTGCGACAGACAGGAACACCGGGGAGCTGTTTTTT. It specifies CASRGAATDRNTGELFF. The chain uses TRBV9 and TRBJ2-2, with D possibly matching TRBD1 (5 bases). Germline CDR1 and CDR2: SGDLS and YYNGEE. This CDR3 comprises 17 residues. The V end was cut by 5 bases, the J end by 1 base, with 18 bases between. Based on the CDR3 plus reference TRBV9 and TRBJ2-2, the full variable domain is DSGVTQTPKHLITATGQRVTLRCSPRSGDLSVYWYQQSLDQGLQFLIQYYNGEERAKGNILERFSAQQFPDLHSELNLSSLELGDSALYFCASRGAATDRNTGELFFGEGSRLTVL.

The V call is TRBV2, the J call TRBJ2-5; D uncertain. Trimming pared 5 bases from V and 2 bases from J, leaving 0 bases between. The CDR3 spans 10 residues. CDR1 and CDR2 from the germline V gene are SNHLY and FYNNEI. The CDR3 DNA is TGTGCCAGCAGTCAAGAGACCCAGTACTTC. This translates into CASSQETQYF.

The V gene is TRBV19, the J gene TRBJ2-2; 7 bases line up with TRBD2. CDR1 and CDR2 (germline): LNHDA, SQIVND (reference sequence). This CDR3 is built from 15 residues. Germline trimming cut 1 base from V and 4 bases from J; bases unmatched to any gene: 3. CDR3: CASSIGGGVTGELFF. The CDR3 nucleotides are TGTGCCAGTAGTATAGGGGGAGGGGTCACCGGGGAGCTGTTTTTT.

This clone was counted between two and nine times. The chain joins TRBV6-6 to TRBJ1-1, with no clear D. V was clipped by 6 bases and J by 3 bases, with 5 bases between them. The length of the CDR3 is 11 residues. Per the germline V gene, CDR1 is MNHNY and CDR2 is SVGAGI (reference sequence). The CDR3 protein is CASSPYTEAFF. The CDR3 DNA reads TGTGCCAGCAGCCCCTACACTGAAGCTTTCTTT.

V is TRBV19 and J is TRBJ2-1; D call uncertain. The CDR3 loop spans 12 amino acids. Germline CDR1 LNHDA, CDR2 SQIVND (reference sequence). The V end was cut by 3 bases, the J end by 8 bases, with 8 bases between. In DNA form, the CDR3 reads TGTGCCAGTAGTATGTTGGGCTATGAGCAGTTCTTC. Translation gives CASSMLGYEQFF.

The chain uses TRBV4-1 and TRBJ2-2, with 7 bases identical to TRBD2. The V segment lost 4 bases and the J segment 2 bases; nucleotides outside the gene matches: 4. The CDR3 has 15 amino acids. Germline values: CDR1 MGHRA, CDR2 YSYEKL. CDR3 coding DNA: TGCGCCAGCAGCCGAATGGGACTAAACACCGGGGAGCTGTTTTTT. Encoded protein: CASSRMGLNTGELFF.

The rearrangement uses TRBV5-8 and TRBJ1-1; no clear D. V shed 1 base and J shed 2 bases, with 3 bases lying between them. Per germline, CDR1 SGHTS and CDR2 YDEGEE. The CDR3 spans 12 residues. The chain's CDR3 is CASSLTNTEAFF. CDR3 DNA: TGTGCCAGCAGCTTGACCAACACTGAAGCTTTCTTT.

V usage is TRBV4-1 and J usage is TRBJ2-7; 9 bases map to TRBD1. V was clipped by 3 bases and J by 3 bases; unmatched bases: 9. The CDR3 is 16 residues long. Germline V CDR1 and CDR2: MGHRA, YSYEKL. The CDR3 is CASSQLPPGQGYEQYF. The CDR3 coding sequence is TGCGCCAGCAGCCAGCTCCCCCCGGGACAGGGCTACGAGCAGTACTTC.

The chain uses TRBV7-6 and TRBJ1-1, with a possible D match to TRBD1 (6 bases). Germline V gene data show CDR1 as SGHVS and CDR2 as FNYEAQ. The CDR3 covers 12 residues. V shed 5 bases and J shed 4 bases, with 8 bases lying between them. As DNA, the CDR3 is TGTGCCAGCAGCCAACAGGGCACTGAAGCTTTCTTT. Its translation: CASSQQGTEAFF.

This clone has only a few counts. The rearrangement links TRBV28 to TRBJ1-2; TRBD1 is a possible D gene (6 bases). The V end lost 8 bases, the J end lost 2 bases, and 6 bases lay between the germline ends. The CDR3 has 11 amino acids. Looked up from germline, CDR1 is MDHEN and CDR2 is SYDVKM. The CDR3 is CASGQNYGYTF. The CDR3 DNA sequence: TGTGCCAGCGGACAGAACTATGGCTACACCTTC.

For the CDR3, the DNA is TGCGCCAGCAGCCCCACCGGGCTAGCGGGGGTATACAATGAGCAGTTCTTC. Translation: CASSPTGLAGVYNEQFF. The chain carries TRBV5-1 and TRBJ2-1; 10 bases are shared with TRBD2. Unmatched junction bases numbered 11, after V lost 4 bases and J lost 4 bases. CDR1 SGHRS and CDR2 YFSETQ come from the germline V gene. The CDR3 extends over 17 amino acids. Together with reference TRBV5-1 and TRBJ2-1, the CDR3 gives the full variable domain: KAGVTQTPRYLIKTRGQQVTLSCSPISGHRSVSWYQQTPGQGLQFLFEYFSETQRNKGNFPGRFSGRQFSNSRSEMNVSTLELGDSALYLCASSPTGLAGVYNEQFFGPGTRLTVL.

The chain couples TRBV6-6 to TRBJ1-6; D gene ambiguous. Germline V gene data show CDR1 as MNHNY and CDR2 as SVGAGI (reference sequence). The CDR3 spans 13 residues. Trimming stripped 2 bases from V and 10 bases from J, with 9 bases between. The CDR3 sequence: CASSYGVRSPLHF. As DNA, the CDR3 is TGTGCCAGCAGTTACGGGGTTCGCTCACCCCTCCACTTT.

V usage is TRBV7-2 and J usage is TRBJ1-2; D is ambiguous. Trimming left V 5 bases short and J 0 bases short, with 10 bases between. The length of the CDR3 is 14 residues. CDR1 is SGHTA, CDR2 FQGNSA, per germline. The CDR3 nucleotides read TGTGCCAGCAGCCTCTCTCAAGCTAACTATGGCTACACCTTC. It encodes CASSLSQANYGYTF.

The gene calls are TRBV5-4 and TRBJ2-5, with TRBD1 as a possible D gene (6 bases). Trimming pared 4 bases from V and 1 base from J, leaving 8 bases between. The CDR3 length is 13 residues. The germline CDR1 and CDR2 sequences are SGHNT and YYREEE (reference sequence). CDR3 residues: CASSRTVQETQYF. In nucleotides, the CDR3 is TGTGCCAGCAGCAGGACAGTCCAAGAGACCCAGTACTTC.